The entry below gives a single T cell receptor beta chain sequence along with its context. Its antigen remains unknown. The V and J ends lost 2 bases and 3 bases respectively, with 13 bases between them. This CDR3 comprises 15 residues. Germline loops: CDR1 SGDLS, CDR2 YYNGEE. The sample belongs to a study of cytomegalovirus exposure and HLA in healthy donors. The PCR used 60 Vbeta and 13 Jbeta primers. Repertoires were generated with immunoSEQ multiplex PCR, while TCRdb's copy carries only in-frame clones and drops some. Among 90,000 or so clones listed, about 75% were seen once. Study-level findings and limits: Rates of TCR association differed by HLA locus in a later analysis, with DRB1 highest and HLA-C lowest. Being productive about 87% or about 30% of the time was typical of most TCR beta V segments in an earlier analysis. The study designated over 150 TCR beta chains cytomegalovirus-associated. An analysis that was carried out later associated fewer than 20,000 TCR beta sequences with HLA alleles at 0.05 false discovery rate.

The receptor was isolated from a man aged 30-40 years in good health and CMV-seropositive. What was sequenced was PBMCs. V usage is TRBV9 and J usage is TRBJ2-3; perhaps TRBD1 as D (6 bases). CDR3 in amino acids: CASSVTGQGTDTQYF. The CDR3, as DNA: TGTGCCAGCAGCGTCACGGGACAAGGGACAGATACGCAGTATTTT.